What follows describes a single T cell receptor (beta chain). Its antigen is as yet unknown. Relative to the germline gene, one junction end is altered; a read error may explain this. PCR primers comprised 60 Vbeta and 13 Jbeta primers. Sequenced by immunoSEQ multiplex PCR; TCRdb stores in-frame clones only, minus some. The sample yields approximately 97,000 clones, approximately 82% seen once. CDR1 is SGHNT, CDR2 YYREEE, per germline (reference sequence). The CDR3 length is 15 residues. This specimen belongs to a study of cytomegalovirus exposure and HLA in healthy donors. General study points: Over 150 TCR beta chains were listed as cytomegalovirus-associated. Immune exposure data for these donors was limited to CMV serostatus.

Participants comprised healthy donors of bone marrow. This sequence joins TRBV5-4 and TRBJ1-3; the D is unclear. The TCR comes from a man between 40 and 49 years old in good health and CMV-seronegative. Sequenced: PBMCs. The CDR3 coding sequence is TGCGCCAGCAGCCAAGAGTACGAGTCTGGAAACACCATATATTTT. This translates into CASSQEYESGNTIYF.